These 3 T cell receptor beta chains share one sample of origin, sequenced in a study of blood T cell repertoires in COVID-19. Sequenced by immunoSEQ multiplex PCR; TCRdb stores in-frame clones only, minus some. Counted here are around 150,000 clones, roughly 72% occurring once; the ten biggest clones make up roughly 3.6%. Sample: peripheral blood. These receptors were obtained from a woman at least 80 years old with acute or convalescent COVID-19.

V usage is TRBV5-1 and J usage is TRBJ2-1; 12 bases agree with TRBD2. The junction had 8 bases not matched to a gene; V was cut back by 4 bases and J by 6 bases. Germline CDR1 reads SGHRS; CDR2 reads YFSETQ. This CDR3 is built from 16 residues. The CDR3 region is CASSTRLAGVFNEQFF. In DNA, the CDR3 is TGCGCCAGCAGCACAAGACTAGCGGGAGTATTCAATGAGCAGTTCTTC.

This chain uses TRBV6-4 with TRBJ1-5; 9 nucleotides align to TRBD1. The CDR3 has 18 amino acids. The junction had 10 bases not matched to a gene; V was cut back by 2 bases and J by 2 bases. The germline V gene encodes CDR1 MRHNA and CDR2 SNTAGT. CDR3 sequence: CASSDGGTGYEGNQPQHF. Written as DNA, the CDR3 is TGTGCCAGCAGTGACGGCGGGACAGGGTATGAGGGCAATCAGCCCCAGCATTTT.

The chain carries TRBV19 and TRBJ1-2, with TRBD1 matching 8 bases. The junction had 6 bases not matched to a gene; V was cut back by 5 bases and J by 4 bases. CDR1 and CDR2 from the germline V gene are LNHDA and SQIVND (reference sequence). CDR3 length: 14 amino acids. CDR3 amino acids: CASSPQGAAYGYTF. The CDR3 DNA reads TGTGCCAGTAGTCCCCAGGGGGCGGCCTATGGCTACACCTTC. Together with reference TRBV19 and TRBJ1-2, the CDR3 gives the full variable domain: DGGITQSPKYLFRKEGQNVTLSCEQNLNHDAMYWYRQDPGQGLRLIYYSQIVNDFQKGDIAEGYSVSREKKESFPLTVTSAQKNPTAFYLCASSPQGAAYGYTFGSGTRLTVV.